Listed below are T cell receptor beta chains from one sample, sequenced in a study of T cell changes during pregnancy in multiple sclerosis. The data were produced by immunoSEQ multiplex PCR, yet TCRdb's version contains in-frame clones alone and is incomplete. The sample lists tens of thousands of clones, around 94% occurring once. Material: CD4+ T cells from peripheral blood mononuclear cells, obtained in the third trimester of pregnancy. The source of these receptors is a female donor with multiple sclerosis, enrolled in a pregnancy study. Each CDR3 is given with its conserved first and last residue. A D gene is named only where the DNA matches it firmly. Rows may omit the clone size; those that give it use once, few, many or a size class.

d_call,clone_size,v_call,j_call,cdr3_nt,cdr3_aa
NA,once,TRBV5-1,TRBJ1-1,TGCGCCAGCAGCTTGGCCGGGGGACGGGGGACTGAAGCTTTCTTT,CASSLAGGRGTEAFF
TRBD1,NA,TRBV9,TRBJ2-2,TGTGCCAGCAGCACAGGACAGGGCTCCACCGGGGAGCTGTTTTTT,CASSTGQGSTGELFF
TRBD2,NA,TRBV27,TRBJ2-4,TGTGCCAGCTCCCCATTGGCGGGGGGCCGGGGTGGGGTCATTCAGTACTTC,CASSPLAGGRGGVIQYF
NA,NA,TRBV27,TRBJ1-1,TGTGCCAGCAGTTTATGGGGGCAGGGGAAGAACACTGAAGCTTTCTTT,CASSLWGQGKNTEAFF
NA,NA,TRBV21-1,TRBJ1-1,TGTGCCAGCTTGGGACAGCCTAACACTGAAGCTTTCTTT,CASLGQPNTEAFF
NA,NA,TRBV6-5,TRBJ1-5,TGTGCCAGCAGTTACTCGGCCGCAGGTCCTCGGCAGCCCCAGCATTTT,CASSYSAAGPRQPQHF
NA,NA,TRBV19,TRBJ1-4,TGTGCCAGTAGTATCCTCCCAGGGAGGGATAATGAAAAACTGTTTTTT,CASSILPGRDNEKLFF
NA,NA,TRBV6-1,TRBJ2-7,TGTGCCAGCAGAAAGGTTTCTCTAGGCGTCGGGGAGCAGTACTTC,CASRKVSLGVGEQYF
NA,few,TRBV5-6,TRBJ1-2,TGTGCCAGCAGCTTGGTAGGGGTTGGTGGTGGCTACACCTTC,CASSLVGVGGGYTF
TRBD2,NA,TRBV6-1,TRBJ2-2,TGTGCCACCCTAGGGAGGGAGCGGGGGACCGGGGAGCTGTTTTTT,CATLGRERGTGELFF
NA,NA,TRBV18,TRBJ1-1,TGTGCCAGCTCCCTGGGAGTGGCCTCCAACACTGAAGCTTTCTTT,CASSLGVASNTEAFF
TRBD1,NA,TRBV19,TRBJ1-5,TGTGCCAGTAACACAGGGGAGCGCCAGCCCCAGCATTTT,CASNTGERQPQHF
NA,NA,TRBV5-1,TRBJ1-3,TGCGCCAGCAGCTCCGGCCCGAGAGGTGGGTCCGGAAACACCATATATTTT,CASSSGPRGGSGNTIYF
NA,NA,TRBV25-1,TRBJ2-7,TGTGCCAGCAGTCCTGCTCCGGGAGCCTACGAGCAGTACTTC,CASSPAPGAYEQYF
TRBD1,few,TRBV2,TRBJ1-2,TGTGCCGGGGGACAGGCTATCTATGGCTACACCTTC,CAGGQAIYGYTF